Each of the 27 T cell receptor beta chains below was sequenced from the same sample in a study of blood T cell repertoires in COVID-19. Clones were sequenced by immunoSEQ multiplex PCR, and TCRdb holds only the in-frame ones, with some missing. The repertoire includes 200,000 to 300,000 clones, roughly four fifths of them detected once, and 3% to 4% sits in the top ten. The sample comprised PBMCs or T cells enriched from blood (not recorded which). These receptors originate from a woman aged 40 to 55 who had been exposed to COVID-19.

The chain has TRBV9 and TRBJ1-1; D may be TRBD1 (5 bases). Deletions cut 4 bases from V and 0 bases from J, with 10 bases between. The CDR3 runs to 14 residues. Germline V gives CDR1 SGDLS, CDR2 YYNGEE. CDR3 sequence (DNA): TGTGCCAGCAGCAAACGGGGGATGAACACTGAAGCTTTCTTT. The encoded protein is CASSKRGMNTEAFF. The full variable domain, its missing parts supplied by reference TRBV9 and TRBJ1-1, is DSGVTQTPKHLITATGQRVTLRCSPRSGDLSVYWYQQSLDQGLQFLIQYYNGEERAKGNILERFSAQQFPDLHSELNLSSLELGDSALYFCASSKRGMNTEAFFGQGTRLTVV.

This rearrangement joins TRBV11-1 to TRBJ2-1; 10 bases line up with TRBD1. The CDR3 covers 14 residues. The J segment lost 7 bases and the V segment lost 5 bases, leaving 5 bases of the junction unmatched. Germline V gene data show CDR1 as SGHAT and CDR2 as FQDESV (reference sequence). The CDR3 sequence: CASSTRQGANEQFF. CDR3 bases: TGTGCCAGCAGCACGCGACAGGGGGCGAATGAGCAGTTCTTC.

This sequence joins TRBV13 and TRBJ1-2; D call uncertain. Germline V gene lookup returns CDR1 PRHDT and CDR2 FYEKMQ (reference sequence). V was pared by 0 bases and J by 8 bases, with 13 bases between. This CDR3 is 14 amino acids long. The CDR3 protein is CASSLGRQPLGYTF. In nucleotides, the CDR3 is TGTGCCAGCAGCTTAGGGCGGCAGCCTTTGGGCTACACCTTC.

This clone came up once. The chain is built from TRBV28 and TRBJ1-4, with TRBD1 matching over 7 bases. Germline loops: CDR1 MDHEN, CDR2 SYDVKM. J gave up 6 bases and V 5 bases, and 6 bases lay outside the gene matches. This CDR3 has 14 residues. CDR3 sequence: CASSLQGVYEKLFF. CDR3 DNA: TGTGCCAGCAGTCTCCAGGGGGTGTATGAAAAACTGTTTTTT. Drawing the rest from reference TRBV28 and TRBJ1-4, the complete variable domain is DVKVTQSSRYLVKRTGEKVFLECVQDMDHENMFWYRQDPGLGLRLIYFSYDVKMKEKGDIPEGYSVSREKKERFSLILESASTNQTSMYLCASSLQGVYEKLFFGSGTQLSVL.

Only one count was recorded for this clone. The chain links TRBV5-1 to TRBJ1-4; weak D call: TRBD1 (6 bases). The CDR3 has 16 residues. Trimming shortened V by 4 bases and J by 2 bases, and 15 bases separated the two germline ends. Germline V gene data show CDR1 as SGHRS and CDR2 as YFSETQ. In DNA form, the CDR3 reads TGCGCCAGCAGCCAACAGGGTCCAGATACTAATGAAAAACTGTTTTTT. Translating it yields CASSQQGPDTNEKLFF.

The genes are TRBV19 and TRBJ1-2; 9 bases align to TRBD1. V lost 4 bases to trimming and J lost 3 bases; unmatched junction nucleotides: 9. The CDR3 covers 16 residues. Per germline, CDR1 LNHDA and CDR2 SQIVND (reference sequence). CDR3: CASSTMTGGDDYGYTF. Written as DNA, the CDR3 is TGTGCCAGTAGTACCATGACAGGGGGAGATGACTATGGCTACACCTTC. Complete variable domain (other parts from reference TRBV19 and TRBJ1-2): DGGITQSPKYLFRKEGQNVTLSCEQNLNHDAMYWYRQDPGQGLRLIYYSQIVNDFQKGDIAEGYSVSREKKESFPLTVTSAQKNPTAFYLCASSTMTGGDDYGYTFGSGTRLTVV.

V is TRBV10-3 and J is TRBJ2-2; no firm D call. CDR3 length: 17 amino acids. Germline V gene lookup returns CDR1 ENHRY and CDR2 SYGVKD. V dropped 0 bases and J dropped 0 bases, with 11 bases sitting between them. CDR3 residues: CAISESAGLTNTGELFF. The CDR3 DNA follows: TGTGCCATCAGTGAGTCGGCAGGCCTAACGAACACCGGGGAGCTGTTTTTT.

Many counts were recorded for this clone. The chain joins TRBV14 to TRBJ1-1; TRBD1 is a possible D gene (5 bases). There are 13 residues in the CDR3. Germline V gene lookup returns CDR1 SGHDN and CDR2 FVKESK. V was shortened by 0 bases and J by 7 bases, with 9 bases between the two germline ends. CDR3 in amino acids: CASSQDGGIEAFF. CDR3 nucleotides: TGTGCCAGCAGCCAAGATGGGGGGATTGAAGCTTTCTTT. Full variable domain (outside the CDR3, taken from reference TRBV14 and TRBJ1-1): EAGVTQFPSHSVIEKGQTVTLRCDPISGHDNLYWYRRVMGKEIKFLLHFVKESKQDESGMPNNRFLAERTGGTYSTLKVQPAELEDSGVYFCASSQDGGIEAFFGQGTRLTVV.

V is TRBV5-1 and J is TRBJ1-3; the match to TRBD1 covers 7 bases. The germline V gene has CDR1 SGHRS and CDR2 YFSETQ. Losses at the gene ends were 4 bases for V and 0 bases for J; bases not matched to a gene: 7. This CDR3 region has 16 residues. CDR3 DNA sequence: TGCGCCAGCAGCCCCGGACAGGACTTCTCTGGAAACACCATATATTTT. Translating it yields CASSPGQDFSGNTIYF.

Comments on this clone: An end of the junction does not agree with germline; a read error may underlie this. The rearrangement uses TRBV11-3 and TRBJ2-3; D remains unclear. Germline V CDR1 and CDR2: SGHNT, YENEEA. CDR3 size: 13 residues. The CDR3 here is CASSLLHTHTQYF. CDR3 coding DNA: TGTGCCAGCAGCTTATTACACACACATACGCAGTATTTT.

The chain has TRBV18 and TRBJ2-1, with TRBD2 matching 14 bases. V shed 3 bases and J 7 bases; nucleotides not matched to a gene: 5. CDR3 size: 16 residues. Germline loops: CDR1 KGHSH, CDR2 LQKENI. CDR3 residues: CASSPPGLAGVNEQFF. DNA for the CDR3: TGTGCCAGCTCACCCCCGGGACTAGCGGGGGTAAATGAGCAGTTCTTC. The whole variable domain, filled in from reference TRBV18 and TRBJ2-1, reads NAGVMQNPRHLVRRRGQEARLRCSPMKGHSHVYWYRQLPEEGLKFMVYLQKENIIDESGMPKERFSAEFPKEGPSILRIQQVVRGDSAAYFCASSPPGLAGVNEQFFGPGTRLTVL.

The rearrangement links TRBV19 to TRBJ1-1, with D perhaps TRBD1 (6 bases). Germline V CDR1 and CDR2: LNHDA, SQIVND (reference sequence). CDR3 length: 12 residues. The V end lost 2 bases, the J end lost 9 bases, and 10 bases lay between the germline ends. DNA for the CDR3: TGTGCCAGTAGTATAACCGGGGGGCAAGCTTTCTTT. This translates into CASSITGGQAFF.

The chain is built from TRBV5-1 and TRBJ1-2; the match to TRBD1 covers 9 bases. Trimming cost V 4 bases and J 4 bases; bases outside gene matches: 5. CDR3 length: 14 residues. Germline-derived CDR1 and CDR2 are SGHRS and YFSETQ. The CDR3 is CASSEGQGFYGYTF. The CDR3 DNA is TGCGCCAGCAGCGAAGGACAGGGGTTCTATGGCTACACCTTC.

This clone appeared a few times. V is TRBV6-5 and J is TRBJ1-1; a weak D match, TRBD1 (5 bases). The CDR3 spans 14 residues. V lost 0 bases to trimming and J lost 5 bases, with 10 bases between them. The V gene's germline CDR1 is MNHEY and CDR2 SVGAGI. Here the CDR3 reads CASSYSPGRTEAFF. The DNA of the CDR3 is TGTGCCAGCAGTTACTCCCCAGGGAGGACTGAAGCTTTCTTT.

This clone was picked up a small number of times. V is TRBV7-2 and J is TRBJ2-7; D might be TRBD2 (5 bases). Trimming removed 5 bases from V and 2 bases from J, with 13 bases in between. Germline values: CDR1 SGHTA, CDR2 FQGNSA. The CDR3 has 14 residues. DNA for the CDR3: TGTGCCAGCAGCGTCGAGGGCAGGACCTACGAGCAGTACTTC. This gives the protein CASSVEGRTYEQYF.

The CDR3 loop is CASSFEAIQEQYF. Written as DNA, the CDR3 is TGTGCCAGCAGTTTCGAAGCGATACAAGAGCAGTACTTC. The V gene is TRBV12-3 or TRBV12-4, the J gene TRBJ2-7; D is unclear. Deletions cut 3 bases from V and 7 bases from J, with 13 bases between. This CDR3 comprises 13 residues.

This sequence joins TRBV5-8 and TRBJ1-2; D is unresolved. The CDR3 length is 13 residues. V lost 4 bases, J lost 4 bases, and 11 bases lay in between. Germline V gives CDR1 SGHTS, CDR2 YDEGEE. The CDR3 loop reads CASSPGSGYGYTF. The CDR3 region has the DNA TGTGCCAGCAGCCCGGGGAGCGGCTATGGCTACACCTTC.

This rearrangement joins TRBV29-1 to TRBJ2-1; D ambiguous. Germline assignment: CDR1 SQVTM and CDR2 ANQGSEA. V was trimmed by 0 bases and J by 1 base, leaving 13 bases between them. The length of the CDR3 is 16 residues. CDR3 DNA sequence: TGCAGCGTTGAAGATCTACAGCAGAGATCCTACAATGAGCAGTTCTTC. Its protein is CSVEDLQQRSYNEQFF.

This clone has just a few counts. The chain combines TRBV5-1 with TRBJ1-2; the D is unclear. The CDR3 has 14 amino acids. V gave up 2 bases and J gave up 4 bases, with 12 bases separating them. Germline lookup yields CDR1 SGHRS and CDR2 YFSETQ. CDR3 loop: CASSFSGSTYGYTF. DNA of the CDR3: TGCGCCAGCAGCTTCTCAGGATCCACCTATGGCTACACCTTC.

V and J are TRBV5-5 and TRBJ1-2; no reliable D call. V was trimmed by 0 bases and J by 0 bases, leaving 9 bases between them. Germline V gene sequence: CDR1 SGHKS, CDR2 YYEKEE (reference sequence). The CDR3 is 15 residues long. This CDR3 reads CASSLGHRANYGYTF. The CDR3 DNA reads TGTGCCAGCAGCTTGGGACATCGAGCTAACTATGGCTACACCTTC.

The chain links TRBV4-1 to TRBJ1-6, with TRBD1 identical over 8 bases. The CDR3 covers 15 residues. V lost 0 bases, J lost 11 bases, and 6 bases stayed unmatched. Germline CDR1 is MGHRA and CDR2 is YSYEKL. CDR3 loop: CASSQDRNRGAPLHF. The CDR3 DNA reads as TGCGCCAGCAGCCAAGACCGGAACAGGGGGGCACCCCTCCACTTT.

J is TRBJ2-5 and V is TRBV20-1; D gene uncertain. Germline V gene lookup returns CDR1 DFQATT and CDR2 SNEGSKA (reference sequence). V was trimmed by 3 bases and J by 2 bases, leaving 13 bases between them. This CDR3 has 14 residues. CDR3 bases: TGCAGTGCTAGTGTTCTGGGCAGTCAAGAGACCCAGTACTTC. Residues: CSASVLGSQETQYF.

This sequence joins TRBV19 and TRBJ1-5, with 7 bases matching TRBD1. V was pared by 5 bases and J by 0 bases, with 7 bases of the junction left unmatched. CDR1 LNHDA and CDR2 SQIVND come from the germline V gene (reference sequence). There are 16 residues in the CDR3. Written as DNA, the CDR3 is TGTGCCAGTAGTGTTGGCAGGGGGTCTAGCAATCAGCCCCAGCATTTT. This translates into CASSVGRGSSNQPQHF.

This clone was seen a few times. The gene calls are TRBV3-1 (or the pseudogene TRBV3-2) and TRBJ2-5, with TRBD2 as a possible D gene (5 bases). Germline CDR1 and CDR2: LGHDT and YNNKEL (reference sequence). This CDR3 is built from 17 residues. V lost 0 bases and J 0 bases, leaving 14 bases between the germline ends. The chain's CDR3 is CASSQDLAGGYQETQYF. The DNA for the CDR3 is TGTGCCAGCAGCCAAGATTTGGCGGGCGGGTACCAAGAGACCCAGTACTTC.

The rearrangement links TRBV6-6 to TRBJ1-5; D is undetermined. This CDR3 has 16 residues. The V end lost 7 bases, the J end lost 2 bases, and 18 bases lay between the germline ends. Germline V gene data show CDR1 as MNHNY and CDR2 as SVGAGI (reference sequence). The chain's CDR3 is CASIKNRGMGNQPQHF. CDR3 DNA: TGTGCCAGCATCAAAAACCGGGGTATGGGCAATCAGCCCCAGCATTTT.

CDR3 sequence: CASSSGAQGAPAREKLFF. CDR3 in DNA: TGCGCCAGCAGCTCCGGGGCTCAGGGGGCCCCGGCCCGTGAAAAACTGTTTTTT. The V and J genes are TRBV5-1 and TRBJ1-4; TRBD1 matches at 8 bases. Germline-derived CDR1 and CDR2 are SGHRS and YFSETQ. J gave up 7 bases and V 3 bases, and 17 bases lay outside the gene matches. This CDR3 has 18 residues.

This clone was counted a single time. This chain uses TRBV7-2 with TRBJ2-7; tentatively, D is TRBD2 (7 bases). The V gene's germline CDR1 is SGHTA and CDR2 FQGNSA. The CDR3 runs 15 residues. Deletions cut 2 bases from V and 1 base from J, with 12 bases between. The DNA of the CDR3 is TGTGCCAGCAGCTTAAAGGGGGGGCTTTCCTACGAGCAGTACTTC. This encodes CASSLKGGLSYEQYF. Full variable domain (missing parts from reference TRBV7-2 and TRBJ2-7): GAGVSQSPSNKVTEKGKDVELRCDPISGHTALYWYRQSLGQGLEFLIYFQGNSAPDKSGLPSDRFSAERTGGSVSTLTIQRTQQEDSAVYLCASSLKGGLSYEQYFGPGTRLTVT.